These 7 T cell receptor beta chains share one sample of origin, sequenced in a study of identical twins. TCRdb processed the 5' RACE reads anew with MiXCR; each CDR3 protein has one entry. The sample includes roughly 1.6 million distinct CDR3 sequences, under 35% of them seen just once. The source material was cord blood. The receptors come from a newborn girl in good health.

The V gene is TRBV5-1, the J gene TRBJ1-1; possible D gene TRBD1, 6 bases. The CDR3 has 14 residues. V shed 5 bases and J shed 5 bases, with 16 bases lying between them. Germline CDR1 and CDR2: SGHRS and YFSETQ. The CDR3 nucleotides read TGCGCCAGCAGTATGGCAGGGGATTGGACTGAAGCTTTCTTT. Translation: CASSMAGDWTEAFF.

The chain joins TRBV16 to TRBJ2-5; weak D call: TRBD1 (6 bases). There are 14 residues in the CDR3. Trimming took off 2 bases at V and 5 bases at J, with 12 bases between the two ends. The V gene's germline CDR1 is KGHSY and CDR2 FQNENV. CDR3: CASSQQQGRETQYF. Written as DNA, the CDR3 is TGTGCCAGCAGCCAACAACAGGGCAGGGAGACCCAGTACTTC. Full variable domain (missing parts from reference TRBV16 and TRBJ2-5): GEEVAQTPKHLVRGEGQKAKLYCAPIKGHSYVFWYQQVLKNEFKFLISFQNENVFDETGMPKERFSAKCLPNSPCSLEIQATKLEDSAVYFCASSQQQGRETQYFGPGTRLLVL.

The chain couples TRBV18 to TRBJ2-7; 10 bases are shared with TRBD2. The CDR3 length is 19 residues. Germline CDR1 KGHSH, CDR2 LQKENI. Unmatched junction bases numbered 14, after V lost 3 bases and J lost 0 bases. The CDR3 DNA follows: TGTGCCAGCTCACCCGGAGGGCTAGCGGGGGATTTTCTCTCCTACGAGCAGTACTTC. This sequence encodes CASSPGGLAGDFLSYEQYF.

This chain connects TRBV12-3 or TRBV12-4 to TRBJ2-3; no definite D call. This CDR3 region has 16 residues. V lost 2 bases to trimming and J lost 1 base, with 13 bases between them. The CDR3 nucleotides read TGTGCCAGCAGTTTACGGGCGGCGTTGGGCACAGATACGCAGTATTTT. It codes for CASSLRAALGTDTQYF.

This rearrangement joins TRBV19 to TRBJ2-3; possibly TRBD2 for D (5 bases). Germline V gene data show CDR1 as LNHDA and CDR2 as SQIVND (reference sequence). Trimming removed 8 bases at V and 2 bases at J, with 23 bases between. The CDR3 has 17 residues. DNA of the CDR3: TGTGCCAGTGGGCCCCCGTCTTGGCGGGCCTCCACAGATACGCAGTATTTT. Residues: CASGPPSWRASTDTQYF. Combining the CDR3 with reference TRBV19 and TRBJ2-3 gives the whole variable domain DGGITQSPKYLFRKEGQNVTLSCEQNLNHDAMYWYRQDPGQGLRLIYYSQIVNDFQKGDIAEGYSVSREKKESFPLTVTSAQKNPTAFYLCASGPPSWRASTDTQYFGPGTRLTVL.

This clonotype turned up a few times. The CDR3 sequence: CASSKALWERFLPSSYNEQFF. As DNA, the CDR3 is TGTGCCAGCAGCAAAGCGCTTTGGGAGCGTTTCCTTCCAAGCTCCTACAATGAGCAGTTCTTC. V is TRBV21-1 and J is TRBJ2-1. TRBV21-1 is listed as a pseudogene. CDR3 length: 21 residues.

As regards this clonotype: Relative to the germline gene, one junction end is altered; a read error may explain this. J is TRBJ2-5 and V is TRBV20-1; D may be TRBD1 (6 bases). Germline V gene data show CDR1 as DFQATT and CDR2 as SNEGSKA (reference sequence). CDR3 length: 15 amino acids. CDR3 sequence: CSARAGHSIQETRYF. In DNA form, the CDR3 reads TGCAGTGCTAGAGCGGGACATTCGATCCAAGAGACCCGGTACTTC.